These T cell receptor beta chains were read from a single sample in a study of T cell responses to AZD1222 COVID-19 vaccine. Using immunoSEQ multiplex PCR, the repertoire was profiled, and TCRdb retains in-frame clones only, with some absent. This table holds fewer than 95,000 clones, 89% found once. Material: peripheral blood, obtained 28 days after the second AZD1222 dose. Source of these receptors: an adult who received the AZD1222 COVID-19 vaccine. CDR3s include the opening cysteine and the closing phenylalanine or tryptophan. The order of the fields is CDR3 DNA, CDR3 protein, clone size, V gene, D gene, J gene. D genes are given only for firm matches. Size values are once, few and many counts, or a class for expanded clones, and some rows have none.

CDR3 DNA: TGTGCCAGCAGCTTCGGGATGGGGGCGGACGCTTTCTTT
CDR3 protein: CASSFGMGADAFF
clone size: .
V gene: TRBV5-5
D gene: .
J gene: TRBJ1-1

CDR3 DNA: TGTGCCAGTAGTATAACCGGGGGGCTCTCCTACAATGAGCAGTTCTTC
CDR3 protein: CASSITGGLSYNEQFF
clone size: .
V gene: TRBV19
D gene: .
J gene: TRBJ2-1

CDR3 DNA: TGCGCCAGCAGCCCGGAAGGATACTCTATGCATGAGCAGTTCTTC
CDR3 protein: CASSPEGYSMHEQFF
clone size: .
V gene: TRBV5-1
D gene: .
J gene: TRBJ2-1

CDR3 DNA: TGTGCCAGCAGCCAATTTTTGCTCGGACAGGGCCATGGCTACACCTTC
CDR3 protein: CASSQFLLGQGHGYTF
clone size: .
V gene: TRBV14
D gene: TRBD1
J gene: TRBJ1-2

CDR3 DNA: TGTGCCAGCACCTCAAGTCAGGGCGGAGGCACTGAAGCTTTCTTT
CDR3 protein: CASTSSQGGGTEAFF
clone size: .
V gene: TRBV25-1
D gene: .
J gene: TRBJ1-1

CDR3 DNA: TGTGCCAGCAGTTCCAGACAGGGGCATGGCTACACCTTC
CDR3 protein: CASSSRQGHGYTF
clone size: .
V gene: TRBV12-3/TRBV12-4
D gene: TRBD1
J gene: TRBJ1-2

CDR3 DNA: TGTGCCAGCAGCTCCCGGGGGATGCATACTAACTATGGCTACACCTTC
CDR3 protein: CASSSRGMHTNYGYTF
clone size: .
V gene: TRBV5-4
D gene: .
J gene: TRBJ1-2

CDR3 DNA: TGCGCCAGCAGCCACCAGAGGGGTCCTAATCAGCCCCAGCATTTT
CDR3 protein: CASSHQRGPNQPQHF
clone size: .
V gene: TRBV4-3
D gene: .
J gene: TRBJ1-5

CDR3 DNA: TGTGCCAGCAGCTCATGGACAGGGGGCATCACCGGGGAGCTGTTTTTT
CDR3 protein: CASSSWTGGITGELFF
clone size: .
V gene: TRBV9
D gene: TRBD1
J gene: TRBJ2-2

CDR3 DNA: TGTGCCAGCAGCCCGGGACAGGGGGTTATCATCAATCAGCCCCAGCATTTT
CDR3 protein: CASSPGQGVIINQPQHF
clone size: .
V gene: TRBV5-8
D gene: TRBD1
J gene: TRBJ1-5

CDR3 DNA: TGTGCCAGCAGTCGGACAGGGGTTGTCAATGAGCAGTTCTTC
CDR3 protein: CASSRTGVVNEQFF
clone size: once
V gene: TRBV11-3
D gene: TRBD1
J gene: TRBJ2-1

CDR3 DNA: TGCGCCAGCAGTAGAGAGGGGGCGATCGGGGAGCTGTTTTTT
CDR3 protein: CASSREGAIGELFF
clone size: .
V gene: TRBV5-1
D gene: TRBD1
J gene: TRBJ2-2

CDR3 DNA: TGTGCCACCAGCAGAGCCGGGACTTCCTATGGCTACACCTTC
CDR3 protein: CATSRAGTSYGYTF
clone size: .
V gene: TRBV15
D gene: .
J gene: TRBJ1-2

CDR3 DNA: TGTGCCAGCAGCCCGACCATCTCCTACGAGCAGTACTTC
CDR3 protein: CASSPTISYEQYF
clone size: .
V gene: TRBV6-5
D gene: .
J gene: TRBJ2-7

CDR3 DNA: TGTGCCAGCAGTTATCTAGAGGGGGTGCTTGGCTACACCTTC
CDR3 protein: CASSYLEGVLGYTF
clone size: once
V gene: TRBV6-5
D gene: .
J gene: TRBJ1-2

CDR3 DNA: TGCGCCAGCAGGGAGACAGCCTCCTATGGCTACACCTTC
CDR3 protein: CASRETASYGYTF
clone size: .
V gene: TRBV10-2
D gene: .
J gene: TRBJ1-2

CDR3 DNA: TGTGCCAGCAGTGCGTCCCAGCTACGCACTGAAGCTTTCTTT
CDR3 protein: CASSASQLRTEAFF
clone size: .
V gene: TRBV2
D gene: .
J gene: TRBJ1-1

CDR3 DNA: TGCGCCAGCAGCTTGGACCCCGCTAACTATGGCTACACCTTC
CDR3 protein: CASSLDPANYGYTF
clone size: .
V gene: TRBV5-1
D gene: .
J gene: TRBJ1-2

CDR3 DNA: TGTGCCAGCAGCCATCGACAGGGGGCAGGTACTGAAGCTTTCTTT
CDR3 protein: CASSHRQGAGTEAFF
clone size: .
V gene: TRBV9
D gene: TRBD1
J gene: TRBJ1-1

CDR3 DNA: TGTGCCAGCAGCCTCGGCCCCACGGGGGGAAACACCATATATTTT
CDR3 protein: CASSLGPTGGNTIYF
clone size: .
V gene: TRBV7-9
D gene: .
J gene: TRBJ1-3

CDR3 DNA: TGCGCCAGCAGCTTGGAATCGGGCGGGTACACAGATACGCAGTATTTT
CDR3 protein: CASSLESGGYTDTQYF
clone size: .
V gene: TRBV5-1
D gene: .
J gene: TRBJ2-3

CDR3 DNA: TGTGCCAGTAGTATCGGGAGCGTTGGCTACACCTTC
CDR3 protein: CASSIGSVGYTF
clone size: .
V gene: TRBV19
D gene: .
J gene: TRBJ1-2

CDR3 DNA: TGTGCCATCAGCCTCGACAGGGGTAACTATGGCTACACCTTC
CDR3 protein: CAISLDRGNYGYTF
clone size: .
V gene: TRBV10-3
D gene: TRBD1
J gene: TRBJ1-2

CDR3 DNA: TGTGCCAGCAAAGTCCAACTGAACACCGGGGAGCTGTTTTTT
CDR3 protein: CASKVQLNTGELFF
clone size: .
V gene: TRBV6-5
D gene: .
J gene: TRBJ2-2

CDR3 DNA: TGTGCCATCAGCGAGGGGGCGCTATCCTCTAACTATGGCTACACCTTC
CDR3 protein: CAISEGALSSNYGYTF
clone size: .
V gene: TRBV10-3
D gene: TRBD1
J gene: TRBJ1-2

CDR3 DNA: TGTGCCAGCAGCCAAGTCCGCGGTTGGGACAGGGGCTACGAGCAGTACTTC
CDR3 protein: CASSQVRGWDRGYEQYF
clone size: .
V gene: TRBV14
D gene: TRBD1
J gene: TRBJ2-7

CDR3 DNA: TGTGCCAGCAGTTACGCCGTAGTCAGGGAGGCACCCCTCCACTTT
CDR3 protein: CASSYAVVREAPLHF
clone size: .
V gene: TRBV6-5
D gene: .
J gene: TRBJ1-6

CDR3 DNA: TGTGCCAGTAGTATATTGACAGGGTATCGCAATCAGCCCCAGCATTTT
CDR3 protein: CASSILTGYRNQPQHF
clone size: .
V gene: TRBV19
D gene: TRBD1
J gene: TRBJ1-5

CDR3 DNA: TGTGCCACCAGCAGACAGGGTACTGTCAATGAGCAGTTCTTC
CDR3 protein: CATSRQGTVNEQFF
clone size: .
V gene: TRBV24-1
D gene: TRBD1
J gene: TRBJ2-1

CDR3 DNA: TGTGCCAGCAGCTGGGACAGATGGACTGAAGCTTTCTTT
CDR3 protein: CASSWDRWTEAFF
clone size: .
V gene: TRBV5-8
D gene: TRBD1
J gene: TRBJ1-1

CDR3 DNA: TGTGCCAGCAGCCCGACCGGCACGGGTATTTCGATAAGCTACACCTTC
CDR3 protein: CASSPTGTGISISYTF
clone size: .
V gene: TRBV7-2
D gene: .
J gene: TRBJ1-2

CDR3 DNA: TGCAGCGTTCGACAGGGGATGAACACTGAAGCTTTCTTT
CDR3 protein: CSVRQGMNTEAFF
clone size: once
V gene: TRBV29-1
D gene: TRBD1
J gene: TRBJ1-1

CDR3 DNA: TGTGCCAGCAGTTTACGAGGGTACGAGCAGTACTTC
CDR3 protein: CASSLRGYEQYF
clone size: .
V gene: TRBV28
D gene: .
J gene: TRBJ2-7

CDR3 DNA: TGTGCCAGCAGTTTGAACAGGGCATCTCTGACTGAAGCTTTCTTT
CDR3 protein: CASSLNRASLTEAFF
clone size: .
V gene: TRBV6-5
D gene: .
J gene: TRBJ1-1

CDR3 DNA: TGTGCCAGCAGTCCGAAAGGGATCCTGGGCGAAAAACTGTTTTTT
CDR3 protein: CASSPKGILGEKLFF
clone size: .
V gene: TRBV2
D gene: .
J gene: TRBJ1-4

CDR3 DNA: TGTGCCTGGAGGGCCCCAGGGGGCGGTCAGCCCCAGCATTTT
CDR3 protein: CAWRAPGGGQPQHF
clone size: .
V gene: TRBV30
D gene: TRBD1
J gene: TRBJ1-5

CDR3 DNA: TGTGCCAGCAGCCCAGAGGGGACCAATTCACCCCTCCACTTT
CDR3 protein: CASSPEGTNSPLHF
clone size: .
V gene: TRBV7-9
D gene: .
J gene: TRBJ1-6

CDR3 DNA: TGTGCCAGCAGGAAACAAGGACAGCTGAATAATCAGCCCCAGCATTTT
CDR3 protein: CASRKQGQLNNQPQHF
clone size: .
V gene: TRBV28
D gene: .
J gene: TRBJ1-5

CDR3 DNA: TGTGCCAGCAGCCAGGGGACAGATCGCCCGTACTTC
CDR3 protein: CASSQGTDRPYF
clone size: .
V gene: TRBV4-2
D gene: TRBD1
J gene: TRBJ2-5

CDR3 DNA: TGCGCCAGCAGCCAAGACCCCTTAGGGCCCCGATCCGATCGTGAAGCTTTCTTT
CDR3 protein: CASSQDPLGPRSDREAFF
clone size: .
V gene: TRBV4-1
D gene: .
J gene: TRBJ1-1

CDR3 DNA: TGTGCCAGCAGCCCAACAGGGGTGAGGAACTATGGCTACACCTTC
CDR3 protein: CASSPTGVRNYGYTF
clone size: .
V gene: TRBV7-3
D gene: TRBD1
J gene: TRBJ1-2

CDR3 DNA: TGTGCCAGCAAGTTAGGCTCCTATAATTCACCCCTCCACTTT
CDR3 protein: CASKLGSYNSPLHF
clone size: .
V gene: TRBV28
D gene: .
J gene: TRBJ1-6